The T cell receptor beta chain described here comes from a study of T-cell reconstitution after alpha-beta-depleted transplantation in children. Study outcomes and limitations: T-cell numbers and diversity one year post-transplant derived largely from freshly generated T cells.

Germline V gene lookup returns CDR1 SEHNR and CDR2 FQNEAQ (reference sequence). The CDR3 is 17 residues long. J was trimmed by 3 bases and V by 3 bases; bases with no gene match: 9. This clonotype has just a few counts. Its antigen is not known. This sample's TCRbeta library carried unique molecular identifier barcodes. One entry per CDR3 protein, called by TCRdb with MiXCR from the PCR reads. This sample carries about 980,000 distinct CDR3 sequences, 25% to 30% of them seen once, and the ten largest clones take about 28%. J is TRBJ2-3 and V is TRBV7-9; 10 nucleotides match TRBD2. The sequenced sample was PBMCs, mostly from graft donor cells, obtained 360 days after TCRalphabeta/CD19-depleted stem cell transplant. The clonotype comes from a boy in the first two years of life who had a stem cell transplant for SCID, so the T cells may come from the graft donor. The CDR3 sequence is CASSLGLSGGATDTQYF. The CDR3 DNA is TGTGCCAGCAGCTTGGGCCTCAGCGGGGGGGCGACAGATACGCAGTATTTT. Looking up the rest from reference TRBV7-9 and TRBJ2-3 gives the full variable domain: DTGVSQNPRHKITKRGQNVTFRCDPISEHNRLYWYRQTLGQGPEFLTYFQNEAQLEKSRLLSDRFSAERPKGSFSTLEIQRTEQGDSAMYLCASSLGLSGGATDTQYFGPGTRLTVL.